These 21 T cell receptor beta chains were sequenced from one sample in a study of blood T cell repertoires in COVID-19. Method: immunoSEQ multiplex PCR; TCRdb's copy keeps in-frame clones and lacks some. The table shows some 280,000 clones, with under 90% occurring only once. The specimen was peripheral blood. The receptors shown here come from a woman in her 40s who had recovered from COVID-19.

Of note for this clone: A junction end diverges from the germline sequence, so it may reflect a read error. Within the sample, other DNA sequences also encode this same CDR3. J is TRBJ1-6 and V is TRBV11-2; D might be TRBD1 (5 bases). This CDR3 spans 17 amino acids. Germline CDR1 SGHAT, CDR2 FQNNGV. The CDR3 DNA follows: TGCGCCAGCAGCTTAGCTACCGACAGCTCCTATAATTCACCCCTCCACTTT. Residues: CASSLATDSSYNSPLHF.

In this sample, this clone turned up a few times. J is TRBJ2-1 and V is TRBV9, with a possible D match to TRBD2 (5 bases). Germline values: CDR1 SGDLS, CDR2 YYNGEE. V was pared by 0 bases and J by 2 bases, with 15 bases between. This CDR3 has 17 amino acids. CDR3 bases: TGTGCCAGCAGCGTAGACAGCGGACCCAATACCTACAATGAGCAGTTCTTC. Residues: CASSVDSGPNTYNEQFF.

This chain joins TRBV27 and TRBJ1-6; the match to TRBD1 covers 8 bases. J gave up 6 bases and V 3 bases, and 4 bases lay outside the gene matches. The CDR3 covers 15 residues. In germline, CDR1 is MNHEY, CDR2 SMNVEV (reference sequence). This chain's CDR3 is CASSLWTGSNSPLHF. The CDR3 DNA sequence: TGTGCCAGCAGTTTGTGGACAGGGAGTAATTCACCCCTCCACTTT.

The chain combines TRBV10-1 with TRBJ1-4; D is unclear. Germline loops: CDR1 WNHNN, CDR2 SYGVQD (reference sequence). This CDR3 contains 13 residues. The V and J ends lost 0 bases and 8 bases respectively, with 7 bases between them. The CDR3 is CASSESTTEKLFF. The CDR3 bases are TGCGCCAGCAGTGAGTCTACTACGGAAAAACTGTTTTTT.

This chain connects TRBV6-1 to TRBJ1-1; D ambiguous. With 1 base removed from V and 1 base from J, the gap between germline ends came to 4 bases. This CDR3 spans 13 amino acids. CDR1 MNHNS and CDR2 SASEGT come from the germline V gene. The CDR3 DNA follows: TGTGCCAGCAGTGAAGAGAGGAACACTGAAGCTTTCTTT. This sequence encodes CASSEERNTEAFF.

The chain has TRBV7-9 and TRBJ2-7; 11 bases line up with TRBD1. Germline V CDR1 and CDR2: SEHNR, FQNEAQ (reference sequence). Trimming removed 11 bases from V and 5 bases from J; junction bases left unmatched: 5. CDR3 length equals 12 residues. The CDR3 coding sequence is TGTGCCGGGGGGACAGGGGGGAACGAGCAGTACTTC. Translation: CAGGTGGNEQYF. Using reference TRBV7-9 and TRBJ2-7 for the parts outside the CDR3, the full variable domain is DTGVSQNPRHKITKRGQNVTFRCDPISEHNRLYWYRQTLGQGPEFLTYFQNEAQLEKSRLLSDRFSAERPKGSFSTLEIQRTEQGDSAMYLCAGGTGGNEQYFGPGTRLTVT.

The genes are TRBV27 and TRBJ2-7; tentative D call: TRBD2 (5 bases). V gave up 7 bases and J gave up 2 bases, with 12 bases separating them. This CDR3 spans 13 amino acids. Germline V CDR1 and CDR2: MNHEY, SMNVEV (reference sequence). CDR3 sequence reads: CASIRAVPYEQYF. The CDR3 DNA sequence: TGTGCCAGCATACGAGCGGTCCCCTACGAGCAGTACTTC.

The rearrangement uses TRBV27 and TRBJ2-7; D is perhaps TRBD2 (6 bases). The V end lost 3 bases, the J end lost 4 bases, and 7 bases lay between the germline ends. Germline V gives CDR1 MNHEY, CDR2 SMNVEV (reference sequence). The CDR3 sequence is 12 residues long. The CDR3 sequence: CASSLGGYEQYF. CDR3 bases: TGTGCCAGCAGTTTGGGGGGTTACGAGCAGTACTTC.

CDR3 nucleotide sequence: TGCAGCGGTCTACAGGTGACTAGCCAAGACTACGAGCAGTACTTC. Its translation: CSGLQVTSQDYEQYF. This sequence joins TRBV29-1 and TRBJ2-7; 7 bases fit TRBD2. This CDR3 is 15 amino acids long. Germline V gives CDR1 SQVTM, CDR2 ANQGSEA. The J segment lost 3 bases and the V segment lost 7 bases, leaving 15 bases of the junction unmatched.

The chain couples TRBV5-1 to TRBJ2-1; the match to TRBD2 covers 14 bases. Germline CDR1 SGHRS, CDR2 YFSETQ. Losses at the gene ends were 4 bases for V and 0 bases for J; bases not matched to a gene: 6. The CDR3 sequence is 18 residues long. CDR3 residues: CASSLPGTSGSSYNEQFF. The CDR3 DNA reads as TGCGCCAGCAGCCTACCCGGGACTAGCGGGAGCTCCTACAATGAGCAGTTCTTC.

The chain joins TRBV2 to TRBJ2-1; TRBD2 is a possible D gene (6 bases). Germline V gives CDR1 SNHLY, CDR2 FYNNEI. V shed 2 bases and J shed 1 base, with 12 bases lying between them. The CDR3 loop spans 16 amino acids. For the CDR3, the DNA is TGTGCCAGCAGTGAACGCGGCGGGATTTCCTACAATGAGCAGTTCTTC. Its protein product is CASSERGGISYNEQFF.

This chain connects TRBV27 to TRBJ1-2; 7 bases are shared with TRBD1. The ends lost 5 bases at V and 8 bases at J; junction bases unmatched: 8. In germline, CDR1 is MNHEY, CDR2 SMNVEV (reference sequence). This CDR3 region has 13 residues. CDR3 DNA sequence: TGTGCCAGCAGTACCCCCGGACAGGCGGGCTACACCTTC. It specifies CASSTPGQAGYTF.

The V call is TRBV18, the J call TRBJ2-7; TRBD2 agrees at 11 bases. The CDR3 contains 16 residues. Germline-derived CDR1 and CDR2 are KGHSH and LQKENI. V lost 3 bases and J lost 4; bases outside the gene matches: 8. In nucleotides, the CDR3 is TGTGCCAGCTCACCGGGACTAGCGGAAAAAATGTACGAGCAGTACTTC. Translation: CASSPGLAEKMYEQYF.

The chain employs TRBV28 and TRBJ2-7, with 8 bases identical to TRBD1. Unmatched junction bases numbered 2, after V lost 7 bases and J lost 3 bases. The germline V gene encodes CDR1 MDHEN and CDR2 SYDVKM. The length of the CDR3 is 12 residues. The CDR3 region is CASTGQGYEQYF. CDR3 in DNA: TGTGCCAGCACCGGACAGGGCTACGAGCAGTACTTC.

This rearrangement joins TRBV9 to TRBJ2-3, with TRBD2 identical over 12 bases. CDR3 length equals 17 residues. V shed 6 bases, J shed 4 bases, and the junction held 12 bases outside the gene matches. The germline V gene has CDR1 SGDLS and CDR2 YYNGEE. CDR3 DNA: TGTGCCAGCACGAGGACTAGCGGGATGGGTCTGGCAGATACGCAGTATTTT. Translating gives CASTRTSGMGLADTQYF.

This chain joins TRBV3-1 (or the pseudogene TRBV3-2) and TRBJ1-1; tentative D call: TRBD1 (6 bases). The CDR3 totals 15 residues. The V end was cut by 0 bases, the J end by 1 base, with 9 bases between. CDR1 is LGHDT and CDR2 is YNNKEL in the germline V gene (reference sequence). CDR3 sequence reads: CASSQEGQSNTEAFF. DNA for the CDR3: TGTGCCAGCAGCCAAGAAGGACAGTCGAACACTGAAGCTTTCTTT.

The chain recombines TRBV27 with TRBJ2-7, with TRBD2 matching 13 bases. The germline CDR1 and CDR2 sequences are MNHEY and SMNVEV (reference sequence). After removal of 6 bases from V and 5 bases from J, the junction contained 10 bases not matched to a gene. The CDR3 runs to 16 residues. This chain's CDR3 is CASRPGTSGIYDEQYF. CDR3 coding DNA: TGTGCCAGCAGACCCGGGACTAGCGGGATCTATGACGAGCAGTACTTC.

This chain joins TRBV10-1 and TRBJ2-2, with TRBD2 matching over 7 bases. Germline values: CDR1 WNHNN, CDR2 SYGVQD (reference sequence). The CDR3 runs 14 residues. V shed 4 bases, J shed 6 bases, and the junction held 5 bases outside the gene matches. This CDR3 reads CASSVQSGAGELFF. As DNA, the CDR3 is TGCGCCAGCAGTGTCCAGAGCGGGGCCGGGGAGCTGTTTTTT.

This clone was observed a single time. The chain employs TRBV4-1 and TRBJ2-5, with 7 bases that match TRBD1. V lost 5 bases and J lost 5; bases outside the gene matches: 8. Germline assignment: CDR1 MGHRA and CDR2 YSYEKL. The length of the CDR3 is 14 residues. CDR3 sequence reads: CASSITGAAETQYF. CDR3 in DNA: TGCGCCAGCAGCATCACAGGGGCGGCCGAGACCCAGTACTTC.

This chain links TRBV27 with TRBJ2-3, with 7 bases aligning to TRBD2. The CDR3 consists of 16 residues. Germline V CDR1 and CDR2: MNHEY, SMNVEV (reference sequence). Losses at the gene ends were 5 bases for V and 2 bases for J; bases not matched to a gene: 10. The CDR3 loop reads CASSILTSRTTDTQYF. DNA for the CDR3: TGTGCCAGCAGTATTCTGACTAGCAGAACCACAGATACGCAGTATTTT.

V gene TRBV10-3 combines with J gene TRBJ1-1; 8 bases line up with TRBD1. The germline V gene has CDR1 ENHRY and CDR2 SYGVKD. The CDR3 is 17 residues long. After removal of 2 bases from V and 2 bases from J, the junction contained 10 bases not matched to a gene. CDR3 loop: CAISEGFRDRFNTEAFF. DNA of the CDR3: TGTGCCATCAGTGAGGGGTTCCGGGACAGGTTCAACACTGAAGCTTTCTTT.